This T cell receptor (beta chain) was profiled in a study of vaccination effects on CD4 cells after COVID-19. Expansion of antigen-specific CD4+ T cells with viral peptide pools was carried out by the ViraFEST assay before sequencing. Once cultured for 10 days, the cells underwent separation to obtain CD4+ T cells. Either the BNT162b2 or mRNA-1273 vaccine was given to participants in two doses. Each culture had half its medium swapped for IL-2 medium on days 3 and 7. Trimming took 5 bases from V and 7 from J, leaving 9 bases between them. The CDR3 is 11 residues long. The germline CDR1 and CDR2 sequences are LNHDA and SQIVND (reference sequence). This clone was detected once. The antigen remains unidentified. General observations from the study: Clones from infection and from vaccination both contracted markedly late after vaccination. The vaccine-induced clones of healthy vaccinees included only 1 of 255 that cross-reacted with common cold coronaviruses.

Measured with immunoSEQ multiplex PCR; TCRdb has only the in-frame clones, and not every one. The data show under 30,000 clones, 65% to 75% seen once. V is TRBV19 and J is TRBJ2-7; D unclear. The specimen comprised CD4+ T cells from PBMCs cultured with HCoV-OC43 spike peptides, sampled after COVID-19 vaccination. Subset noted: HCoV-OC43 spike overlapping peptide pool stimulation. The sequence derives from a human donor who received a COVID-19 vaccine. CDR3 region: CASSLLGEQYF. Here the CDR3 DNA reads TGTGCCAGTAGTCTTCTGGGGGAGCAGTACTTC.